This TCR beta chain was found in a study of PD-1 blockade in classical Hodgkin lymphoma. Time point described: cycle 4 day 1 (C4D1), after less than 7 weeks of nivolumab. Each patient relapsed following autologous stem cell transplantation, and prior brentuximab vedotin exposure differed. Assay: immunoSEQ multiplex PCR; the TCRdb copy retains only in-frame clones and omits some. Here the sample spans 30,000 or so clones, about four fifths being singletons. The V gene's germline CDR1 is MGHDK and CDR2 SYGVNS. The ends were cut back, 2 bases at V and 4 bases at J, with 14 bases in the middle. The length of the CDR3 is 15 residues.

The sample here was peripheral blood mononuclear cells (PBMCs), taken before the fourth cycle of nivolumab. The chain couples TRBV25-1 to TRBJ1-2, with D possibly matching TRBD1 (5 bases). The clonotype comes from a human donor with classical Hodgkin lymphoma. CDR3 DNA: TGTGCCAGCAGTGAACTTGGGGGGGAGGGCTATGGCTACACCTTC. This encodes CASSELGGEGYGYTF.